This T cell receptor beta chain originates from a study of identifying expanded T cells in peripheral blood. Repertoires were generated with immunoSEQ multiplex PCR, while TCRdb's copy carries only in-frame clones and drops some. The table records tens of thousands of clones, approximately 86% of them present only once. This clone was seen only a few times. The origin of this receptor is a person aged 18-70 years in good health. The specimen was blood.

CDR3 in amino acids: CASSPLAVRLGGHSGNTIYF. The CDR3 DNA reads TGTGCCAGCTCACCACTGGCGGTTCGTTTAGGAGGTCACTCTGGAAACACCATATATTTT. The chain has TRBV18 and TRBJ1-3; unclear D gene. CDR1 is KGHSH and CDR2 is LQKENI in the germline V gene. The CDR3 is 20 amino acids. With 1 base removed from V and 0 bases from J, the gap between germline ends came to 22 bases.